The 3 T cell receptor beta chains given below trace back to one sample, sequenced in a study of T cells in Graves' hyperthyroidism and ophthalmopathy. Template material for amplifying TCR beta CDR3 regions consisted of RNA transcripts. The HTBI set primed first-round TCR CDR3 RT-PCR. MiXCR, applied by TCRdb to the multiplex PCR reads, yields one record per CDR3 protein. The sample consists of under 450,000 distinct CDR3 sequences, 17% of them appearing once. Sequencing was done on a sample of blood. These receptors originate from a woman aged 25-40 years with Graves' hyperthyroidism that later progressed to Graves' ophthalmopathy.

This clonotype was detected ten times or more. The V and J genes are TRBV7-2 and TRBJ1-5, with unresolved D. CDR3 size: 15 residues. CDR1 SGHTA and CDR2 FQGNSA come from the germline V gene. The germline V and J ends were trimmed by 2 bases and 0 bases, with 8 bases remaining between them. The chain's CDR3 is CASSLHTDSNQPQHF. Here the CDR3 DNA reads TGTGCCAGCAGCTTACACACCGATAGCAATCAGCCCCAGCATTTT. Supplemented by reference TRBV7-2 and TRBJ1-5, the full variable domain reads GAGVSQSPSNKVTEKGKDVELRCDPISGHTALYWYRQSLGQGLEFLIYFQGNSAPDKSGLPSDRFSAERTGGSVSTLTIQRTQQEDSAVYLCASSLHTDSNQPQHFGDGTRLSIL.

V is TRBV30 and J is TRBJ1-5, with D possibly matching TRBD1 (6 bases). Germline-derived CDR1 and CDR2 are GTSNPN and SVGIG (reference sequence). Trimming removed 2 bases at V and 1 base at J, with 9 bases between. The CDR3 runs to 14 residues. The CDR3 is CAWSPTGSNQPQHF. CDR3 in DNA: TGTGCCTGGAGTCCAACAGGGAGCAATCAGCCCCAGCATTTT.

The chain uses TRBV5-1 and TRBJ2-7, with 10 bases identical to TRBD1. V was pared by 6 bases and J by 3 bases, with 3 bases of the junction left unmatched. The CDR3 loop spans 13 amino acids. CDR1 is SGHRS and CDR2 is YFSETQ in the germline V gene. In DNA form, the CDR3 reads TGCGCCAGCAAGAGGACAGGGGGCTACGAGCAGTACTTC. It yields the protein CASKRTGGYEQYF.